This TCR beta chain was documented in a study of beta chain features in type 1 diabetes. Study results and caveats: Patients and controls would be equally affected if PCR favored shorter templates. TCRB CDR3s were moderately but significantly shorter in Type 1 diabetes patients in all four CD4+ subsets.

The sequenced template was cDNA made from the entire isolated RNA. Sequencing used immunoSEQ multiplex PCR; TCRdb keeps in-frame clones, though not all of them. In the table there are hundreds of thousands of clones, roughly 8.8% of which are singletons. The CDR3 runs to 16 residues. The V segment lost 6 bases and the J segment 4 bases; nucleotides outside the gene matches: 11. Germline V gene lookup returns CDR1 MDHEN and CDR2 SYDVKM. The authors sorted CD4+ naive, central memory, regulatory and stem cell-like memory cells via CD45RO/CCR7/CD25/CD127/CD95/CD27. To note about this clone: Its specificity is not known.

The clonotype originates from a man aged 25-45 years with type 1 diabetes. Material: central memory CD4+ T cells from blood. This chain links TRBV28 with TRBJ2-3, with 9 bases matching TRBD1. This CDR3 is CASSRYRGQGADTQYF. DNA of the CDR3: TGTGCCAGCAGCCGATACAGGGGGCAAGGAGCAGATACGCAGTATTTT.